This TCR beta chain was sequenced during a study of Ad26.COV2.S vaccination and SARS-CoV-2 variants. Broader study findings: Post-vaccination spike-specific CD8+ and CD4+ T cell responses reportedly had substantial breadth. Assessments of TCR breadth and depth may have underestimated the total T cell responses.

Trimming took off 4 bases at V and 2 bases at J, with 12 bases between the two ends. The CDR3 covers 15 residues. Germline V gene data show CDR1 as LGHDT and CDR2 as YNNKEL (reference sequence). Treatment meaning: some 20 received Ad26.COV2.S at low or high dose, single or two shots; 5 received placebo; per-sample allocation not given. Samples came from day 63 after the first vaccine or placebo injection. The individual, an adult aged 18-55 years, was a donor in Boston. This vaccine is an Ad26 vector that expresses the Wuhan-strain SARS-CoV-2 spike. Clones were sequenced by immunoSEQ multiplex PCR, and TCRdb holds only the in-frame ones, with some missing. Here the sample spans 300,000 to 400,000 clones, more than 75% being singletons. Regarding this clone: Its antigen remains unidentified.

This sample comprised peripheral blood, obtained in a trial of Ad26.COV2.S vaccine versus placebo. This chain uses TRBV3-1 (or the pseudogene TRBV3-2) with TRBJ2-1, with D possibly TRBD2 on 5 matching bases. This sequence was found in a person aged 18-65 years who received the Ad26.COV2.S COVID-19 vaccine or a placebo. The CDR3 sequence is CASSRGGSAYNEQFF. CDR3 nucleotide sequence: TGTGCCAGCAGCCGAGGCGGGTCGGCCTACAATGAGCAGTTCTTC.